This is a list of T cell receptor beta chains from one sample in a study of cytomegalovirus exposure and HLA in healthy donors. This table comes from immunoSEQ multiplex PCR, and its TCRdb copy is limited to in-frame clones, with some not included. The table shows some 78,000 clones, with 90% to 96% occurring only once. Sequencing input: PBMCs. Receptor source: a man aged 18 to 35 in good health and CMV-seropositive. The CDR3 runs from the conserved cysteine through the conserved F or W. D genes are given only for firm matches. A row's size may be missing; if present it is once, few, many or a size class.

D gene	J gene	V gene	clone size	CDR3 DNA	CDR3 protein
TRBD1	TRBJ2-2	TRBV27	-	TGTGCCAGCAGCGAGTTGGGGACAGGGCCCGGGGAGCTGTTTTTT	CASSELGTGPGELFF
TRBD2	TRBJ2-3	TRBV9	-	TGTGCCAGCAGCGTAGCCCCTAGCGGAGATACGCAGTATTTT	CASSVAPSGDTQYF
-	TRBJ2-6	TRBV5-6	-	TGTGCCAGCAGCCTCCTGGGGGAGGCTGGGGCCAACGTCCTGACTTTC	CASSLLGEAGANVLTF
TRBD2	TRBJ2-7	TRBV5-1	-	TGCGCCAGCAGCTTGGAGTCACTAGCGGGAGTCTACGAGCAGTACTTC	CASSLESLAGVYEQYF
-	TRBJ2-1	TRBV5-8	-	TGTGCCAGCAGCCTCGGGAGTAGCGGATCATGGGTAAACAATGAGCAGTTCTTC	CASSLGSSGSWVNNEQFF
TRBD2	TRBJ2-2	TRBV25-1	-	TGTGCCAGCAGTGAACCTGACTGGGACTACCCTACCGGGGAGCTGTTTTTT	CASSEPDWDYPTGELFF
-	TRBJ2-3	TRBV28	-	TGTGCCAGCAGTCCCCATTCGACAGGAAAGGAAGATACGCAGTATTTT	CASSPHSTGKEDTQYF
-	TRBJ2-1	TRBV9	-	TGTGCCAGCAGCGTAGTAGTGAGCGCGAGAGAGGACAATGAGCAGTTCTTC	CASSVVVSAREDNEQFF
-	TRBJ2-1	TRBV4-1	-	TGCGCCAGCAGCCAAGATCCCCAGGCTGGGGAGCAGTTCTTC	CASSQDPQAGEQFF
TRBD2	TRBJ2-1	TRBV5-4	-	TGTGCCAGCAGCTTGAGGGGACTAGCGGGAGGCAATGAGCAGTTCTTC	CASSLRGLAGGNEQFF
TRBD1	TRBJ1-2	TRBV11-2	-	TGTGCCAGCAGCCTGCAGACAGGGGCCACTCGTGGCTACACCTTC	CASSLQTGATRGYTF
TRBD2	TRBJ2-1	TRBV5-1	-	TGCGCCAGCAGCTTGGAGCTAGCGGGAGATGAGCAGTTCTTC	CASSLELAGDEQFF
-	TRBJ2-7	TRBV6-6	-	TGTGCCAGCAGCCCGAGACAGGAATCCTACGAGCAGTACTTC	CASSPRQESYEQYF
-	TRBJ1-3	TRBV15	-	TGTGCCACCAGCCTCAATCCGGCGGCATCTGGAAACACCATATATTTT	CATSLNPAASGNTIYF
-	TRBJ2-7	TRBV2	-	TGTGCCAGCAGTGTCCTCGAGCAGTACTTC	CASSVLEQYF
-	TRBJ1-1	TRBV2	once	TGTGCCAGCAGCTTAACGGAGGACACTGAAGCTTTCTTT	CASSLTEDTEAFF
-	TRBJ2-3	TRBV25-1	-	TGTGCCAGCAGTGTTTCGGGGAAGGCAGATACGCAGTATTTT	CASSVSGKADTQYF
TRBD1	TRBJ2-2	TRBV19	-	TGTGCCAGTAGTATCTGGGGCTGGGACAGGGAGAGCACCGGGGAGCTGTTTTTT	CASSIWGWDRESTGELFF
TRBD2	TRBJ2-7	TRBV29-1	-	TGCAGCGTCCTAGCGGGTGAGCAGTACTTC	CSVLAGEQYF
-	TRBJ1-1	TRBV5-4	once	TGTGCCAGCAGCTTGAGGGGAAACACTGAAGCTTTCTTT	CASSLRGNTEAFF
TRBD2	TRBJ2-1	TRBV13	once	TGTGCCAGCAGCCCTCGACTAGCGGGAGTGGGTGAGCAGTTCTTC	CASSPRLAGVGEQFF
TRBD1	TRBJ1-4	TRBV5-1	-	TGCGCCAGCAGCTTTGACAGGGGAGGGAATGAAAAACTGTTTTTT	CASSFDRGGNEKLFF
-	TRBJ2-7	TRBV27	-	TGTGCCAGCAGGCACCAGGGATACGACGAGCAGTACTTC	CASRHQGYDEQYF
-	TRBJ1-5	TRBV19	-	TGTGCCAGTAGGACAGGAATATCACCCCAGCATTTT	CASRTGISPQHF
TRBD2	TRBJ2-5	TRBV5-8	-	TGTGCCAGCGGTCGGGGGGATCAGACCCAGTACTTC	CASGRGDQTQYF
-	TRBJ1-2	TRBV14	-	TGTGCCAGCAGCCAAGCGGCAGGGAACTATGGCTACACCTTC	CASSQAAGNYGYTF
TRBD2	TRBJ2-7	TRBV7-2	-	TGTGCCAGCAGCGGGACTAGCGGGACCTACGAGCAGTACTTC	CASSGTSGTYEQYF
TRBD2	TRBJ2-7	TRBV7-9	-	TGTGCCAGCAGCCCAGGACTAGCGGGAACCTTCTACGAGCAGTACTTC	CASSPGLAGTFYEQYF
-	TRBJ1-1	TRBV10-3	-	TGTGCCATCAGTGAGGACGACATTGAAGCTTTCTTT	CAISEDDIEAFF
TRBD2	TRBJ2-3	TRBV29-1	-	TGCAGCGTTGAGATTAGCGGGATGAGGGATACGCAGTATTTT	CSVEISGMRDTQYF
-	TRBJ1-5	TRBV19	-	TGTGCCAGTAACGGGCTAGCTTCGTATCAGCCCCAGCATTTT	CASNGLASYQPQHF
TRBD2	TRBJ2-7	TRBV27	-	TGTGCCAGCGGGAGCGGGAGGTCCAACGAGCAGTACTTC	CASGSGRSNEQYF
TRBD1	TRBJ1-1	TRBV2	-	TGTGCCAGCAGACTCACAGGGGCGAACACTGAAGCTTTCTTT	CASRLTGANTEAFF
-	TRBJ2-3	TRBV15	once	TGTGCCACCAGCAGAGAGGCTAGCGCGGCACAAAATACGCAGTATTTT	CATSREASAAQNTQYF
-	TRBJ2-1	TRBV6-1	few	TGTGCCAGCACCCTTGATTATCGCGATGAGCAGTTCTTC	CASTLDYRDEQFF
TRBD1	TRBJ2-7	TRBV10-1	-	TGCGCCAGCAGTGAGGGGGACAGGATTAACTCCTACGAGCAGTACTTC	CASSEGDRINSYEQYF
TRBD1	TRBJ1-5	TRBV6-5	-	TGTGCCAGCAGTTTAGGACAGGGGAATCAGCCCCAGCATTTT	CASSLGQGNQPQHF
-	TRBJ2-1	TRBV7-9	-	TGTGCCAGCAGGCCTACAGGGAGCTCCTACAATGAGCAGTTCTTC	CASRPTGSSYNEQFF
-	TRBJ2-1	TRBV28	-	TGTGCCAGCAGTTCATCGGGGGGCGGGAGTACGTACAATGAGCAGTTCTTC	CASSSSGGGSTYNEQFF
-	TRBJ2-7	TRBV5-6	-	TGTGCCAGCAGCACCTCCTGGGCAACAGTCGAGCAGTACTTC	CASSTSWATVEQYF
TRBD2	TRBJ2-1	TRBV2	-	TGTGCCAGCAGGCCCGGACTAGCGGGTAATCAGTTCTTC	CASRPGLAGNQFF
TRBD2	TRBJ2-3	TRBV14	-	TGTGCCAGCAGCCAAGTACTAGCGGGAAGGACAGATACGCAGTATTTT	CASSQVLAGRTDTQYF
-	TRBJ1-5	TRBV7-2	few	TGTGCCAGCAGCTTACACAGGGTTGATCAGCCCCAGCATTTT	CASSLHRVDQPQHF
TRBD2	TRBJ2-7	TRBV10-3	-	TGTGCCACCCGGGAGGCTACTAGAACCTACGAGCAGTACTTC	CATREATRTYEQYF
TRBD2	TRBJ2-7	TRBV5-1	once	TGCGCCAGCAGCTGGGGGACTAGCGGGGGAACCTACGAGCAGTACTTC	CASSWGTSGGTYEQYF
TRBD2	TRBJ2-5	TRBV5-6	-	TGTGCCAGCAGCTTTAGCGGGAGATGGGAGACCCAGTACTTC	CASSFSGRWETQYF
-	TRBJ2-5	TRBV27	-	TGTGCCAGCAGTTTTGGGCTGGAAGAGACCCAGTACTTC	CASSFGLEETQYF
-	TRBJ1-2	TRBV28	-	TGTGCCAGCAGTTTGGGGGCCACTCCCAACTATGGCTACACCTTC	CASSLGATPNYGYTF
-	TRBJ2-3	TRBV18	-	TGTGCCAGCCGTAACACAGATACGCAGTATTTT	CASRNTDTQYF
TRBD2	TRBJ2-1	TRBV5-1	-	TGCGCCAGCTCCCTCCTCCTAGCGGGAGGGGGGAATGAGCAGTTCTTC	CASSLLLAGGGNEQFF
-	TRBJ2-7	TRBV5-1	once	TGCGCCAGCAGCTTGGTGGCTGACGAGCAGTACTTC	CASSLVADEQYF
TRBD1	TRBJ1-1	TRBV19	-	TGTGCCAGTAGCGGACAGGGTATCCGGAACACTGAAGCTTTCTTT	CASSGQGIRNTEAFF
-	TRBJ1-1	TRBV7-9	-	TGTGCCAGCAGGTTCCCTCAGGGTTTCGGTATGAACACTGAAGCTTTCTTT	CASRFPQGFGMNTEAFF
-	TRBJ2-7	TRBV5-5	-	TGTGCCAGCAGCCCTCTCTCCTACGAGCAGTACTTC	CASSPLSYEQYF
-	TRBJ1-2	TRBV18	-	TGTGCCAGCTCACCAAACAGGGCTCGAGGCTACACCTTC	CASSPNRARGYTF
-	TRBJ2-7	TRBV28	-	TGTGCCAGCAGGCCTAGCTCCTACGAGCAGTACTTC	CASRPSSYEQYF